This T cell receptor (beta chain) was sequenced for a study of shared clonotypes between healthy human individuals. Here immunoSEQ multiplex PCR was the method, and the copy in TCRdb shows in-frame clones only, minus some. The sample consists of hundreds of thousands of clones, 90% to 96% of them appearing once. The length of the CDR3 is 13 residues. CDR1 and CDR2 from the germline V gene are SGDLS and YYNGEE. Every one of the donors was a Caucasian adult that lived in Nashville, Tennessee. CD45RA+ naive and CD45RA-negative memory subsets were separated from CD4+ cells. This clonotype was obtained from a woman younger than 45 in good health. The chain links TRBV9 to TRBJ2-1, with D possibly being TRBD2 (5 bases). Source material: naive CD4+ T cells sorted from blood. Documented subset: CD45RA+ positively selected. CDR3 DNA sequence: TGTGCAAGCGGAGTCGCCCCCGGGTATGAGCAGTTCTTC. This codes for CASGVAPGYEQFF.